A single sample is the source of the 7 T cell receptor beta chains below, sequenced in a study of regulatory T cells in long-lasting Graves disease. Sample time point: newly diagnosed GD, antithyroid drugs for less than 3 months. Researchers made the TCR library from RNA that was extracted from PBMCs. Researchers made TCR beta libraries by using iRepertoire HTBI primers and running Arm-PCR on CDR3 regions. MiXCR was run by TCRdb on the multiplex PCR reads, yielding one entry per CDR3 protein. Of about 530,000 distinct CDR3 sequences listed, 15% to 20% are singletons. These same records also appear under a second study, on T cells in Graves' hyperthyroidism and ophthalmopathy.

The sample here was peripheral blood mononuclear cells (PBMCs), taken at new diagnosis, from a patient treated with antithyroid drugs. The receptors stem from a woman aged 35-65 years with Graves disease.

The genes are TRBV19 and TRBJ1-5, with 9 nucleotides matching TRBD1. CDR1 and CDR2 (germline): LNHDA, SQIVND (reference sequence). This CDR3 spans 13 amino acids. Trimming at V came to 9 bases and at J to 3 bases, leaving 3 bases not matched to a gene. The CDR3 sequence: CASRDRVNQPQHF. In nucleotides, the CDR3 is TGTGCCAGCAGGGACAGGGTCAATCAGCCCCAGCATTTT.

This clonotype was found a few times. A read error may explain this, as a much larger clone is one base away. The gene calls are TRBV2 and TRBJ1-5; D unclear. This CDR3 has 13 amino acids. CDR1 and CDR2 (germline): SNHLY, FYNNEI. Trimming removed 3 bases from V and 7 bases from J, with 10 bases in between. The CDR3 reads CASSDSGVQPQHF. CDR3 nucleotide sequence: TGTGCCAGCAGTGATTCGGGTGTGCAGCCCCAGCATTTT.

At least ten counts were recorded for this clonotype. V gene TRBV2 combines with J gene TRBJ2-5; TRBD1 aligns across 11 bases. Germline CDR1 reads SNHLY; CDR2 reads FYNNEI. Germline trimming cut 7 bases from V and 2 bases from J; bases unmatched to any gene: 9. This CDR3 has 16 amino acids. The CDR3 region is CASMPDWDRGQETQYF. For the CDR3, the DNA is TGTGCCAGCATGCCCGATTGGGACAGGGGGCAAGAGACCCAGTACTTC.

About this clonotype: It may be a read error: a sequence one base away is much more abundant. As DNA, the CDR3 is TGTGCCAGCACCAGAGGACATCTCCCTGGAAACACCATATATTTT. Residues: CASTRGHLPGNTIYF. The chain uses TRBV12-3 or TRBV12-4 and TRBJ1-3, with a tentative D call TRBD1 (5 bases). The V and J ends lost 7 bases and 2 bases respectively, with 15 bases between them. This CDR3 is built from 15 residues.

This clonotype was detected ten times or more. This chain joins TRBV20-1 and TRBJ2-7, with TRBD1 matching over 11 bases. The CDR3 spans 13 residues. V trimming: 7 bases; J trimming: 5 bases; junction bases outside the gene matches: 7. Germline lookup yields CDR1 DFQATT and CDR2 SNEGSKA (reference sequence). CDR3 DNA: TGCAGTGTAGCCCGGGACAGGGGGGACGAGCAGTACTTC. It specifies CSVARDRGDEQYF.

The V call is TRBV29-1, the J call TRBJ1-3; 12 bases are shared with TRBD1. The length of the CDR3 is 17 residues. Germline-derived CDR1 and CDR2 are SQVTM and ANQGSEA. Losses at the gene ends were 3 bases for V and 4 bases for J; bases not matched to a gene: 10. CDR3 protein: CSVESGGQGAVGNTIYF. CDR3 bases: TGCAGCGTTGAGTCCGGGGGACAGGGGGCGGTAGGAAACACCATATATTTT.

This clonotype was detected only once. A single base separates this from a much larger clone, so it may be a read error. This chain connects TRBV18 to TRBJ2-7, with D unclear. Germline V CDR1 and CDR2: KGHSH, LQKENI. This CDR3 has 14 amino acids. CDR3 coding DNA: TGTGCCGGCTCACCACCGAACACCGGCTACGAGCAGTACTTC. It is translated as CAGSPPNTGYEQYF.